These 13 T cell receptor beta chains were sequenced from one sample in a study of siplizumab effects on memory and regulatory T cells. The protocol was immunoSEQ multiplex PCR, while the TCRdb copy is restricted to in-frame clones and leaves out a portion. This sample yields about 46,000 clones, of which 85% to 95% are seen a single time; more than 15% belongs to the top ten. Material: CD8+ T cells sorted from blood. The source of these receptors is a human donor in good health.

The chain joins TRBV9 to TRBJ1-1, with D possibly TRBD1 on 6 matching bases. The germline CDR1 and CDR2 sequences are SGDLS and YYNGEE. The CDR3 is 15 amino acids. V was shortened by 4 bases and J by 0 bases, with 13 bases between the two germline ends. CDR3 DNA sequence: TGTGCCAGCAGCACTAAACAGGGCGTGAACACTGAAGCTTTCTTT. This translates into CASSTKQGVNTEAFF.

V is TRBV7-4 and J is TRBJ1-3; D is unresolved. V lost 5 bases and J lost 0, with 11 bases in between. The CDR3 extends over 15 amino acids. Germline lookup yields CDR1 SGHVT and CDR2 SQSDAQ. The CDR3 protein is CASSRTAGSGNTIYF. CDR3 bases: TGTGCCAGCAGCCGGACGGCGGGCTCTGGAAACACCATATATTTT.

V gene TRBV7-6 combines with J gene TRBJ2-1; D is unresolved. With 7 bases removed from V and 4 bases from J, the gap between germline ends came to 14 bases. This CDR3 region has 14 residues. CDR1 is SGHVS and CDR2 is FNYEAQ in the germline V gene. CDR3 sequence (DNA): TGTGCCAGCACTCCACCCCACGGATACAATGAGCAGTTCTTC. Protein product: CASTPPHGYNEQFF.

V usage is TRBV5-1 and J usage is TRBJ2-7, with D possibly matching TRBD1 (5 bases). V shed 0 bases and J shed 5 bases, with 15 bases lying between them. This CDR3 region has 15 residues. Germline values: CDR1 SGHRS, CDR2 YFSETQ. The CDR3 bases are TGCGCCAGCAGCTTGGCCGAAGGGGCGCTAAACGAGCAGTACTTC. Its translation is CASSLAEGALNEQYF. Based on the CDR3 plus reference TRBV5-1 and TRBJ2-7, the full variable domain is KAGVTQTPRYLIKTRGQQVTLSCSPISGHRSVSWYQQTPGQGLQFLFEYFSETQRNKGNFPGRFSGRQFSNSRSEMNVSTLELGDSALYLCASSLAEGALNEQYFGPGTRLTVT.

The chain has TRBV27 and TRBJ1-4, with D hard to call. Germline loops: CDR1 MNHEY, CDR2 SMNVEV (reference sequence). V was cut by 6 bases and J by 0 bases, with 11 bases left in between. The CDR3 consists of 15 residues. CDR3 loop: CASRAGSATNEKLFF. The CDR3 DNA reads TGTGCCAGCAGAGCAGGCTCTGCAACTAATGAAAAACTGTTTTTT.

The CDR3 bases are TGTGCCAGCAGCGACCGGGGGTATGGCTACACCTTC. This codes for CASSDRGYGYTF. V and J are TRBV28 and TRBJ1-2, with D possibly TRBD1 on 5 matching bases. V was cut by 6 bases and J by 5 bases, with 10 bases left in between. The germline V gene has CDR1 MDHEN and CDR2 SYDVKM. The CDR3 covers 12 residues.

The chain is built from TRBV6-5 and TRBJ2-7; D is possibly TRBD2 (5 bases). Between the trimmed V and J ends, which lost 0 bases and 6 bases, there was a span of 9 bases. The CDR3 extends over 13 amino acids. Germline V CDR1 and CDR2: MNHEY, SVGAGI. The CDR3 DNA reads TGTGCCAGCAGTTACTCGTCCGGGGTCGAGCAGTACTTC. Its translation: CASSYSSGVEQYF.

The genes are TRBV4-1 and TRBJ1-1; no clear D gene. CDR3 size: 15 residues. V lost 0 bases to trimming and J lost 3 bases, with 11 bases between them. Germline assignment: CDR1 MGHRA and CDR2 YSYEKL. CDR3 region: CASSQDSREHTEAFF. The DNA of the CDR3 is TGCGCCAGCAGCCAAGATTCCCGGGAACACACTGAAGCTTTCTTT.

The chain uses TRBV28 and TRBJ1-4; D gene unclear. Germline V gene lookup returns CDR1 MDHEN and CDR2 SYDVKM. The V gene lost 3 bases and the J gene lost 3 bases, with 8 bases spanning the gap. This CDR3 has 14 amino acids. CDR3 in amino acids: CASSFRTANEKLFF. For the CDR3, the DNA is TGTGCCAGCAGTTTCAGGACGGCTAATGAAAAACTGTTTTTT.

The chain employs TRBV7-8 and TRBJ2-7, with D unresolved. The CDR3 spans 14 residues. V was shortened by 1 base and J by 5 bases, with 12 bases between the two germline ends. CDR1 is SGHVS, CDR2 FQNEAQ, per germline. The CDR3 loop is CASSLGLLANEQYF. The CDR3 nucleotides read TGTGCCAGCAGCTTAGGTCTGTTGGCAAACGAGCAGTACTTC.

V gene TRBV28 combines with J gene TRBJ1-5, with D unresolved. The CDR3 extends over 13 amino acids. Trimming cost V 8 bases and J 2 bases, with 10 bases left between them. Looked up from germline, CDR1 is MDHEN and CDR2 is SYDVKM. The CDR3 region has the DNA TGTGCCAGCCAATGGAGGGGCAATCAGCCCCAGCATTTT. It encodes CASQWRGNQPQHF.

The chain is built from TRBV5-1 and TRBJ2-1; D not resolved. Germline values: CDR1 SGHRS, CDR2 YFSETQ. The germline V and J ends were trimmed by 5 bases and 6 bases, with 12 bases remaining between them. There are 13 residues in the CDR3. The CDR3 region is CASSYVTGNEQFF. CDR3 coding DNA: TGCGCCAGCAGTTACGTGACGGGCAATGAGCAGTTCTTC.

V and J are TRBV27 and TRBJ2-7; no firm D call. V was shortened by 5 bases and J by 0 bases, with 8 bases between the two germline ends. Germline lookup yields CDR1 MNHEY and CDR2 SMNVEV (reference sequence). This CDR3 has 13 amino acids. CDR3 in DNA: TGTGCCAGCAGTCGGCAGAACTCCTACGAGCAGTACTTC. Its protein is CASSRQNSYEQYF.